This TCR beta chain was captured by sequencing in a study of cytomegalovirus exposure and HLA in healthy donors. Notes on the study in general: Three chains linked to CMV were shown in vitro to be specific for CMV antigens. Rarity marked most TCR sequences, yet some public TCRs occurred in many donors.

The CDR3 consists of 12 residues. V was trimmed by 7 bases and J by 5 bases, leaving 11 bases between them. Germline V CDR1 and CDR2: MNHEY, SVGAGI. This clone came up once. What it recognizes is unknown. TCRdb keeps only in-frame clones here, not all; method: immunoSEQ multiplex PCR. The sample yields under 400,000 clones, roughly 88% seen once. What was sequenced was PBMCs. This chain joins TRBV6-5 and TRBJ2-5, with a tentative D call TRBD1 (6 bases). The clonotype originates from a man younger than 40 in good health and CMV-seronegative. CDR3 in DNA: TGTGCCAGCAAGGACAGAGGGGAGACCCAGTACTTC. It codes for CASKDRGETQYF.